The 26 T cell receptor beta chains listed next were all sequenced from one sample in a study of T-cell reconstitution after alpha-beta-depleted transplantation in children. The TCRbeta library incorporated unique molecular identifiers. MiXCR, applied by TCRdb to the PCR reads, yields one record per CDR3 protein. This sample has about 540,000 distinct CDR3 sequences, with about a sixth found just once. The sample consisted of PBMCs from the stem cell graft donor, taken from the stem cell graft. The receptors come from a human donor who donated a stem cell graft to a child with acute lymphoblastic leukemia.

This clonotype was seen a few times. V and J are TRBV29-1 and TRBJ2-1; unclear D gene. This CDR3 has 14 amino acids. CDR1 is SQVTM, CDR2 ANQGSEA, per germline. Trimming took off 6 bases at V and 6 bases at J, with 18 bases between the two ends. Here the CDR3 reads CSVVGSQIPNEQFF. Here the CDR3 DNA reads TGCAGCGTAGTAGGATCACAAATCCCCAATGAGCAGTTCTTC.

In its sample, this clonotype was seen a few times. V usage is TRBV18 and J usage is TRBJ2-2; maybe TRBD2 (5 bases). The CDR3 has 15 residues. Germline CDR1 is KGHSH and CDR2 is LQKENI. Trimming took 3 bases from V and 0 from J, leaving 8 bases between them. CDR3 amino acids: CASSPLGANTGELFF. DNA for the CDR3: TGTGCCAGCTCACCTTTGGGAGCGAACACCGGGGAGCTGTTTTTT. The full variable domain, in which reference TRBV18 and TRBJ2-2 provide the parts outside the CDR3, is NAGVMQNPRHLVRRRGQEARLRCSPMKGHSHVYWYRQLPEEGLKFMVYLQKENIIDESGMPKERFSAEFPKEGPSILRIQQVVRGDSAAYFCASSPLGANTGELFFGEGSRLTVL.

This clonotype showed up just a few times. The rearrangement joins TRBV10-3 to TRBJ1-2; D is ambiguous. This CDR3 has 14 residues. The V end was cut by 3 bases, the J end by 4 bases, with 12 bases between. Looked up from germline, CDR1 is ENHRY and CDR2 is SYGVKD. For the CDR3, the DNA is TGTGCCATCAGTGAAGGGCAGCGGGGCTATGGCTACACCTTC. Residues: CAISEGQRGYGYTF.

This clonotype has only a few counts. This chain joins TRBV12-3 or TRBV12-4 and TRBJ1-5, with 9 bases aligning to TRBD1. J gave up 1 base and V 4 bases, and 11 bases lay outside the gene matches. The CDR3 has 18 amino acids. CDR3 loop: CASSSPLGTGGSNQPQHF. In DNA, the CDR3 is TGTGCCAGCAGTTCACCACTCGGTACAGGGGGCAGCAATCAGCCCCAGCATTTT.

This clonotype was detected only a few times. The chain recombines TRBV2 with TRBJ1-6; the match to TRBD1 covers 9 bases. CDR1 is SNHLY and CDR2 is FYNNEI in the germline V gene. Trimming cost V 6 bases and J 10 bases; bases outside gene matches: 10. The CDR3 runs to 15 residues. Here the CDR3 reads CASSDITGGDSPLHF. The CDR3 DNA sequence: TGTGCCAGCAGCGATATTACAGGGGGCGACTCACCCCTCCACTTT.

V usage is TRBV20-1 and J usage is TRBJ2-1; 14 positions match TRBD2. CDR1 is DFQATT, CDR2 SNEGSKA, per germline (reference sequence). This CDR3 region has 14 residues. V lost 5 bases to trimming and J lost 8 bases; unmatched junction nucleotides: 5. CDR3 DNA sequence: TGCAGTGCTGCGGGACTAGCGGGAGTGGATGAGCAGTTCTTC. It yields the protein CSAAGLAGVDEQFF.

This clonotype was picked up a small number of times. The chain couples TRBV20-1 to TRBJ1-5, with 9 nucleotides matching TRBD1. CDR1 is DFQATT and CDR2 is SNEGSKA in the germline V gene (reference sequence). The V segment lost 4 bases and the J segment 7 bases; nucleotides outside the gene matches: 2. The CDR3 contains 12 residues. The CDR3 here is CSATDRGQPQHF. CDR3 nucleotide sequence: TGCAGTGCTACGGACAGGGGCCAGCCCCAGCATTTT.

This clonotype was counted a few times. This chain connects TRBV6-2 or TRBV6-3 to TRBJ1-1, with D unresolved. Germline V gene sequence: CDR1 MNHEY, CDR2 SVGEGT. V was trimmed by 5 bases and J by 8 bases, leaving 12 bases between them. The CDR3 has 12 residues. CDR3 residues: CASSTRTGEAFF. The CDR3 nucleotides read TGTGCCAGCAGTACCAGGACCGGGGAAGCTTTCTTT.

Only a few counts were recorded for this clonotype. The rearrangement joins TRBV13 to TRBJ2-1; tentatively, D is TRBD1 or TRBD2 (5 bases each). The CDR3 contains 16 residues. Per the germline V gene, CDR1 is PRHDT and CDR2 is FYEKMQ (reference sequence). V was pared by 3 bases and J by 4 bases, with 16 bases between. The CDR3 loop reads CASSLGAGGAYNEQFF. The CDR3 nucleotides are TGTGCCAGCAGCTTGGGAGCTGGGGGTGCGTACAATGAGCAGTTCTTC.

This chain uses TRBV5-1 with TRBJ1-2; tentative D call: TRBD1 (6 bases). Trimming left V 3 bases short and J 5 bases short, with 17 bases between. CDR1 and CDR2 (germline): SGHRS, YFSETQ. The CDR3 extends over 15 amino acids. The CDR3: CASSSGDTRGYGYTF. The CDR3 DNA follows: TGCGCCAGCAGCTCGGGGGACACCCGGGGATATGGCTACACCTTC.

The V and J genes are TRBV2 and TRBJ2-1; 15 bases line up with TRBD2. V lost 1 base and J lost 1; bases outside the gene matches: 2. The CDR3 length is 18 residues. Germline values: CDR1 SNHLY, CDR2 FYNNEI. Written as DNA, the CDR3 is TGTGCCAGCAGTGAAGAGGGACTAGCGGGAGGTTCCTACAATGAGCAGTTCTTC. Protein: CASSEEGLAGGSYNEQFF.

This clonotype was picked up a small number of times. The CDR3 protein is CASSNTGQGRTQYF. In DNA form, the CDR3 reads TGTGCCAGCAGCAACACAGGACAGGGAAGGACCCAGTACTTC. J is TRBJ2-5 and V is TRBV6-1, with TRBD1 matching over 8 bases. CDR1 and CDR2 from the germline V gene are MNHNS and SASEGT. The trim removed 6 bases at V and 7 bases at J, leaving 10 bases unmatched. This CDR3 comprises 14 residues.

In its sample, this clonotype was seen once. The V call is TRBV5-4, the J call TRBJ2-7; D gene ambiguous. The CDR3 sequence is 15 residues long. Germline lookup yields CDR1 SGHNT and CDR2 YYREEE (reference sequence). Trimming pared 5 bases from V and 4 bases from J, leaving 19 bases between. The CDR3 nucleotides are TGTGCCAGCAGTTCCGGGTCTACCGGTATATACGAGCAGTACTTC. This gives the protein CASSSGSTGIYEQYF.

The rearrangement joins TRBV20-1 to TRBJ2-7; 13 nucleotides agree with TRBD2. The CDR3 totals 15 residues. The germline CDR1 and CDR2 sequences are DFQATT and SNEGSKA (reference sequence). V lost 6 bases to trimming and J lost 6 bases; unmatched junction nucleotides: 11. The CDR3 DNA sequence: TGCAGTGCGCGTGGTGTGGGACTAGCGGGACTCGAGCAGTACTTC. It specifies CSARGVGLAGLEQYF.

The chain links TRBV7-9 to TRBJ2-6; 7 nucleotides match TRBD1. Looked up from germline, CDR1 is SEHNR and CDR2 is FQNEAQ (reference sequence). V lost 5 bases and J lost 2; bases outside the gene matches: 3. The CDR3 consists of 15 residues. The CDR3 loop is CASSQGDPGANVLTF. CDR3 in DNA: TGTGCCAGCAGCCAGGGGGACCCTGGGGCCAACGTCCTGACTTTC.

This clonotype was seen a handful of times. The CDR3: CASSLIWDGYGYTF. The DNA for the CDR3 is TGTGCCAGCAGCTTAATCTGGGACGGCTATGGCTACACCTTC. This chain links TRBV7-9 with TRBJ1-2; maybe TRBD1 (5 bases). Deletions cut 2 bases from V and 4 bases from J, with 11 bases between. The CDR3 sequence is 14 residues long. Germline V gene sequence: CDR1 SEHNR, CDR2 FQNEAQ (reference sequence).

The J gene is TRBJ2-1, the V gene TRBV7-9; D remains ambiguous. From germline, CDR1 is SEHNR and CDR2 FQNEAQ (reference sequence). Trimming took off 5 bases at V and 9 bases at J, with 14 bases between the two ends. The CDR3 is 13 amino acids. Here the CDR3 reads CASSPRTLGEQFF. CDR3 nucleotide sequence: TGTGCCAGCAGCCCGAGGACCCTCGGTGAGCAGTTCTTC.

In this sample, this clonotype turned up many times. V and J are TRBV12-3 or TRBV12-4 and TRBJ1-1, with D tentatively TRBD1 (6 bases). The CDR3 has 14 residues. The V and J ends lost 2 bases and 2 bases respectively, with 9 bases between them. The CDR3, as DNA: TGTGCCAGCAGTTTATGGGGGACAAACACTGAAGCTTTCTTT. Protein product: CASSLWGTNTEAFF.

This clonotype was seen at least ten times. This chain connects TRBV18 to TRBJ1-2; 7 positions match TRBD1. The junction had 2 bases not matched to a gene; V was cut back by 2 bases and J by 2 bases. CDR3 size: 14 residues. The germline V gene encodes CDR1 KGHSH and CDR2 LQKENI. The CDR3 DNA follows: TGTGCCAGCTCACCAGACAGGGTGAACTATGGCTACACCTTC. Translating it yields CASSPDRVNYGYTF.

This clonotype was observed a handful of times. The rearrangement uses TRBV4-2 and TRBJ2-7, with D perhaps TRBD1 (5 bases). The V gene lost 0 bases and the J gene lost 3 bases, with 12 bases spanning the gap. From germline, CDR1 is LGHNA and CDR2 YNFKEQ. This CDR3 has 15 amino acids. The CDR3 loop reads CASSQERGDLYEQYF. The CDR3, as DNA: TGTGCCAGCAGCCAAGAAAGGGGCGACCTCTACGAGCAGTACTTC.

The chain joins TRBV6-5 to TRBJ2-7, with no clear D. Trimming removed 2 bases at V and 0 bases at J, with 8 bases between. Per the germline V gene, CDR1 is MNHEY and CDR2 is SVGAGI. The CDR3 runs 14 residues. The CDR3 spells CASSYVLSSYEQYF. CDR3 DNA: TGTGCCAGCAGTTACGTGTTAAGCTCCTACGAGCAGTACTTC.

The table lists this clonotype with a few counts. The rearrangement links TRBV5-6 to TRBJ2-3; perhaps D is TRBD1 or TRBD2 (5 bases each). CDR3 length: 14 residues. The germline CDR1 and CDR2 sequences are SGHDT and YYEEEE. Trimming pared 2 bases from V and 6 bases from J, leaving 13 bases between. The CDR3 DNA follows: TGTGCCAGCAGCTTCGGGACCCCGGAGGATACGCAGTATTTT. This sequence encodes CASSFGTPEDTQYF.

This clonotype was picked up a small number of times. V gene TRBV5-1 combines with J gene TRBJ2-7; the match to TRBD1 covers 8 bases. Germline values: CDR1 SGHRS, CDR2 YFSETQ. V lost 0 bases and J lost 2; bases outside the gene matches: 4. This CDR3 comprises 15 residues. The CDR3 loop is CASSLGDRGAYEQYF. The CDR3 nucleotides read TGCGCCAGCAGCTTGGGAGACAGGGGTGCCTACGAGCAGTACTTC.

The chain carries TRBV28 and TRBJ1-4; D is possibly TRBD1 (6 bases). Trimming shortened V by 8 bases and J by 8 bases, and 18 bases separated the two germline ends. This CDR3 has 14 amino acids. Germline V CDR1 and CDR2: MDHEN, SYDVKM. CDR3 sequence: CASLSRGRGEKLFF. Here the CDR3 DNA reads TGTGCCAGCCTCTCGAGAGGAAGGGGGGAAAAACTGTTTTTT.

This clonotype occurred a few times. CDR3: CASSLLSGRSVYEQYF. The CDR3 DNA sequence: TGTGCCAGCAGTTTGTTATCCGGGAGATCGGTCTACGAGCAGTACTTC. The chain employs TRBV12-3 or TRBV12-4 and TRBJ2-7, with D tentatively TRBD2 (6 bases). The germline V and J ends were trimmed by 3 bases and 3 bases, with 18 bases remaining between them. The CDR3 totals 16 residues.

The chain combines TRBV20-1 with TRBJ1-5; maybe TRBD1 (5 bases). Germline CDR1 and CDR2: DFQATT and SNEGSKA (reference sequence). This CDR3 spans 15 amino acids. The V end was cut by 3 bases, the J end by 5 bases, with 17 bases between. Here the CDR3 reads CSARPTGTFYQPQHF. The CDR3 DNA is TGCAGTGCTAGGCCCACCGGGACCTTCTATCAGCCCCAGCATTTT.